The source of this TCR beta chain is a study of CD8 T cells in ankylosing spondylitis. Regarding the study as a whole: Earlier literature documents some of the motif variants in reactive arthritis synovial fluid and blood. It appeared that ankylosing spondylitis blood was characterized by a TCR beta motif of under ten highly homologous variants. Clones linked to disease were reported to show significant enrichment in matched ankylosing spondylitis synovial fluid.

As concerns this clonotype: Its antigen is unknown.

Using quantitative 5'-RACE with molecular barcodes, the authors made TCR beta libraries. In TCRdb, the 5' RACE reads were re-called with MiXCR into one record per CDR3 protein. The sample includes more than 30,000 distinct CDR3 sequences, approximately 9.9% of them seen just once. Germline V gives CDR1 MDHEN, CDR2 SYDVKM. CDR3 size: 15 residues. Trimming left V 5 bases short and J 0 bases short, with 12 bases between. This receptor was taken from a male donor with ankylosing spondylitis. Source material: synovial fluid, either unsorted or a sorted T cell fraction (not recorded which). This sequence joins TRBV28 and TRBJ2-3, with D possibly being TRBD2 (6 bases). CDR3 region: CASSPGRGSTDTQYF. CDR3 in DNA: TGTGCCAGCAGTCCGGGCCGGGGGAGCACAGATACGCAGTATTTT.